This T cell receptor beta chain derives from a study of control samples from healthy donors and cancer patients. Per germline, CDR1 KGHSH and CDR2 LQKENI. The V and J ends lost 1 base and 5 bases, in that order; junction bases with no gene match: 3. The CDR3 length is 14 residues. Profiled with immunoSEQ multiplex PCR; TCRdb holds only in-frame clones, not every one. The sample lists roughly 26,000 clones, over 75% occurring once. Material for sequencing was PBMCs. The chain recombines TRBV18 with TRBJ2-3; 7 positions agree with TRBD1. The sequence was obtained from a woman aged 55-69 years with head and neck cancer. In DNA form, the CDR3 reads TGTGCCAGCTCACCACGCCAGGGGGTAGATACGCAGTATTTT. This translates into CASSPRQGVDTQYF.